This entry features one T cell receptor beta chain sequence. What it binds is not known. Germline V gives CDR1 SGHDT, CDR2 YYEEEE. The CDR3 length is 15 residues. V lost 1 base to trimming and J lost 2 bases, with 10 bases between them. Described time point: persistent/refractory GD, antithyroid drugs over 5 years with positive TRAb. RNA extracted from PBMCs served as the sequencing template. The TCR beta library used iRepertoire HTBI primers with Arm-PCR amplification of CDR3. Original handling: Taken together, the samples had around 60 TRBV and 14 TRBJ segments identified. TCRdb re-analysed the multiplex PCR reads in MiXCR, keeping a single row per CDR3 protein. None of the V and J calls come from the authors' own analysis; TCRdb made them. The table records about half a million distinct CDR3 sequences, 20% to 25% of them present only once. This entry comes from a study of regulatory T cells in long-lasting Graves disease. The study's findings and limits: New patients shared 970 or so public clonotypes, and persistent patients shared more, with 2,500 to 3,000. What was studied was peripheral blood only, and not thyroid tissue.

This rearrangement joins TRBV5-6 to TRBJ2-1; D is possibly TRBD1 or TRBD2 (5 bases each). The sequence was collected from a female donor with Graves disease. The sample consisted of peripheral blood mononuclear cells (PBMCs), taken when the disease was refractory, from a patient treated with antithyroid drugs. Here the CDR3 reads CASSLSGLTYNEQFF. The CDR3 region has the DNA TGTGCCAGCAGCTTGTCGGGGCTCACCTACAATGAGCAGTTCTTC. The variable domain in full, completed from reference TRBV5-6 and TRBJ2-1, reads DAGVTQSPTHLIKTRGQQVTLRCSPKSGHDTVSWYQQALGQGPQFIFQYYEEEERQRGNFPDRFSGHQFPNYSSELNVNALLLGDSALYLCASSLSGLTYNEQFFGPGTRLTVL.